One TCR beta chain is described in this entry. This clonotype has just a few counts. There is no known antigen for this receptor. The input lacks base qualities; no much larger clone sits a single base away. The data derive from a study of T-cell memory formation after mild COVID-19 (dated by TCRdb to the early 2020s). Some background on the complete study: TCR sequence clusters from the two donors were found to be largely donor specific. Longitudinal TCRalpha and TCRbeta repertoire sequencing tracked T-cell clones expanding and contracting after mild COVID-19 in two donors. Two young, previously healthy adult volunteers made up the cohort, one male and one female.

CDR3 length: 16 amino acids, cysteine to phenylalanine. Left in the record is the CDR3 DNA by itself, 48 bases read in frame from the first base. The germline V gene supplies CDR1 SGHDN and CDR2 FVKESK. At the junction V is shortened by 1 base and J by 4 bases; bases outside the gene matches: 5. Ficoll-Paque density gradient centrifugation was the method used to isolate PBMCs. Sequencer: Illumina NovaSeq 6000. Using 5'RACE with constant-segment primers, TCRalpha and TCRbeta cDNA libraries were constructed, with sample barcodes and unique molecular identifiers added in the process. RNA was extracted from every sample with Trizol reagent. Libraries were amplified in two PCR steps, with a second sample barcode and Illumina TruSeq adapters added in the second step. Sequencing of the libraries was done on an Illumina NovaSeq, producing 2 x 150 bp paired-end reads. Regarding the original processing steps: Demultiplexing of reads and collapsing into UMI-guided consensus sequences were performed with migec v1.2.7. Using mixcr v2.1.11, the UMI consensuses were aligned to TRA and TRB V and J templates and assembled into clonotypes. A clonotype was counted as expanded or contracted only if both edgeR and NoisET called the change significant, with noise models trained on biological replicates. For edgeR calls, the cutoffs were a false discovery rate-adjusted p below 0.01 and a log2 fold-change threshold of 1. As an exploratory analysis of dynamics, max-normalized trajectories of the 1000 most abundant clonotypes were examined by PCA with hierarchical clustering. Separately sequenced CD4+ and CD8+ repertoires were used to assign a CD4 or CD8 phenotype to each responding clone. Starting from the raw public reads, TCRdb applied fastp trimming at Q25, assembled clones with MiXCR and retained in-frame beta chains. Entries are consolidated by CDR3 protein sequence, retaining the most common genes and DNA. The V and J calls follow TCRdb's processing rather than the paper's. This sample gives under 550,000 distinct CDR3 sequences in total; 18% of them show up just once. Around an eighth of the sample goes to the ten largest clones.

The paper as a whole reports these results and caveats: Only a couple of mild cases were covered in the study, and larger cohorts including severe cases with pre-infection samples were considered necessary. The second-wave clones that peaked on day 37 were not confirmed to be SARS-CoV-2 specific. From day 15 to 85, contracting clones showed balanced CD4/CD8 phenotypes, whereas a second wave of clones that expanded from day 15 to 37 leaned towards CD4+. The detection of some responding clones in pre-infection memory suggests that pre-existing cross-reactive memory T cells joined the SARS-CoV-2 response. Contracting CD4+ clones appeared mostly in the CM and EM memory subsets, whereas CD8+ clones were enriched in EMRA.

The V gene is TRBV14 and the J gene is TRBJ2-1, and 9 junctional nucleotides match TRBD2. The source material was PBMCs or a T cell subset sorted from them (not recorded which). The TCR originated in an adult woman who had mild COVID-19 (a few samples of this study predate the infection). The sample titles of this study are shuffled in the database, so cell type and time point are left out; the donor was told from shared clones. The base sequence is TGTGCCAGCAGCCAAGGATTGACTAGCGGATACAATGAGCAGTTCTTC. This encodes CASSQGLTSGYNEQFF.